This TCR beta chain was observed in a study of cytomegalovirus exposure and HLA in healthy donors. Study as a whole: A prior study identified 120 million or so unique TCR beta sequences from 200 million or so T cells. Study-wide points: It was taken for granted in presence/absence analyses that sequencing depth across donors was roughly uniform.

As regards this clone: Its target is unknown.

It was with 60 Vbeta and 13 Jbeta primers that the PCR ran. Produced via immunoSEQ multiplex PCR; TCRdb's table is partial and in-frame only. This table holds under 200,000 clones, approximately 78% found once. V was shortened by 6 bases and J by 0 bases, with 8 bases between the two germline ends. This CDR3 contains 13 residues. Germline CDR1 SGHTA, CDR2 FQGNSA. The chain is built from TRBV7-2 and TRBJ1-1; D perhaps matches TRBD1 (5 bases). The sequenced sample was PBMCs. The source of this sequence is a male donor in good health and CMV-seropositive. The CDR3 sequence is CASRPTVNTEAFF. For the CDR3, the DNA is TGTGCCAGCAGACCGACAGTGAACACTGAAGCTTTCTTT.